Shown below are 22 T cell receptor beta chains from a single sample sequenced in a study of T-cell memory formation after mild COVID-19 (dated by TCRdb to the early 2020s). Preparation of the library involved 5' RACE. The reads were generated on an Illumina NovaSeq 6000. Starting from the raw public reads, TCRdb applied fastp trimming at Q25, assembled clones with MiXCR and retained in-frame beta chains. Entries are consolidated by CDR3 protein sequence, retaining the most common genes and DNA. Counted in this sample were hundreds of thousands of distinct CDR3 sequences; 20% of them appeared once. Around an eighth of the sample is in the top ten clones. The specimen sequenced was PBMCs or a T cell subset sorted from them (not recorded which). All receptors derive from an adult woman who had mild COVID-19 (a few samples of this study predate the infection). The sample titles of this study are shuffled in the database, so cell type and time point are left out; the donor was told from shared clones.

V usage is TRBV7-9 and J usage is TRBJ1-2, with a weak D call TRBD1 (5 bases). Germline loops: CDR1 SEHNR, CDR2 FQNEAQ (reference sequence). V lost 3 bases to trimming and J lost 4 bases, with 12 bases between them. The CDR3 is 14 residues long. CDR3 residues: CASSFIGDGYGYTF. The CDR3 DNA follows: TGTGCCAGCAGCTTCATAGGGGATGGCTATGGCTACACCTTC.

This clonotype was detected only a few times. The chain joins TRBV11-3 to TRBJ1-1, with 9 bases that match TRBD1. Germline loops: CDR1 SGHNT, CDR2 YENEEA. V dropped 5 bases and J dropped 3; count of bases not matched to a gene: 7. The CDR3 contains 15 residues. The CDR3 loop is CASSPRDRADTEAFF. The CDR3 nucleotides are TGTGCCAGCAGCCCGCGGGACAGGGCGGACACTGAAGCTTTCTTT.

A few counts support this clonotype. The chain combines TRBV4-1 with TRBJ2-2; D remains unclear. The CDR3 is 15 residues long. From germline, CDR1 is MGHRA and CDR2 YSYEKL. The germline V and J ends were trimmed by 0 bases and 4 bases, with 9 bases remaining between them. DNA of the CDR3: TGCGCCAGCAGCCAAGAGTCCAGAATCACCGGGGAGCTGTTTTTT. Translating gives CASSQESRITGELFF.

The chain carries TRBV25-1 and TRBJ2-3; D perhaps matches TRBD2 (6 bases). From germline, CDR1 is MGHDK and CDR2 SYGVNS. The CDR3 spans 15 residues. The V end lost 2 bases, the J end lost 6 bases, and 15 bases lay between the germline ends. The CDR3 DNA is TGTGCCAGCAGTGAAGACCCCCGGGGGTTGGATACGCAGTATTTT. Translated: CASSEDPRGLDTQYF.

This chain joins TRBV12-3 or TRBV12-4 and TRBJ2-7; 7 positions match TRBD2. This CDR3 comprises 15 residues. Trimming took 5 bases from V and 7 from J; bases not matched to a gene: 14. The CDR3 nucleotides are TGTGCCAGCAGTGGCCGGGCTAGCGGTCGAGGTGAGCAGTACTTC. Amino acids: CASSGRASGRGEQYF.

This clonotype has at least ten counts. The V gene is TRBV5-4, the J gene TRBJ1-6; no clear D gene. The CDR3 has 16 amino acids. V lost 5 bases to trimming and J lost 0 bases, with 12 bases between them. Germline V CDR1 and CDR2: SGHNT, YYREEE (reference sequence). The CDR3 protein is CASRAMKGSYNSPLHF. The CDR3 bases are TGTGCCAGCAGGGCCATGAAGGGCTCCTATAATTCACCCCTCCACTTT.

This clonotype was seen ten or more times. V usage is TRBV20-1 and J usage is TRBJ2-5; 9 bases fit TRBD2. The trim removed 0 bases at V and 5 bases at J, leaving 7 bases unmatched. This CDR3 is 15 amino acids long. Germline-derived CDR1 and CDR2 are DFQATT and SNEGSKA (reference sequence). The CDR3 DNA follows: TGCAGTGCTAGAGATGGGGGGACTAGCCTGGAGACCCAGTACTTC. It specifies CSARDGGTSLETQYF.

The V gene is TRBV12-3 or TRBV12-4, the J gene TRBJ2-3; 8 nucleotides agree with TRBD2. V shed 3 bases and J 2 bases; nucleotides not matched to a gene: 4. The CDR3 is 15 amino acids. CDR3 in DNA: TGTGCCAGCAGTTTCGCGGGGGGTATCACAGATACGCAGTATTTT. Amino acids: CASSFAGGITDTQYF.

The V gene is TRBV20-1, the J gene TRBJ2-5; D unresolved. Germline V lookup: CDR1 DFQATT, CDR2 SNEGSKA (reference sequence). This CDR3 region has 12 residues. With 1 base removed from V and 4 bases from J, the gap between germline ends came to 7 bases. Written as DNA, the CDR3 is TGCAGTGCTAGAGGCCGCCGAGAGACCCAGTACTTC. This gives the protein CSARGRRETQYF.

This clonotype was counted only a few times. The rearrangement links TRBV12-3 or TRBV12-4 to TRBJ1-2; D is unresolved. CDR3 length: 13 amino acids. Trimming stripped 7 bases from V and 0 bases from J, with 9 bases between. Here the CDR3 DNA reads TGTGCCAGCACCCAGTTACCTAACTATGGCTACACCTTC. It translates to CASTQLPNYGYTF.

V is TRBV7-9 and J is TRBJ1-3, with a tentative D call TRBD1 (5 bases). Germline V CDR1 and CDR2: SEHNR, FQNEAQ (reference sequence). V was shortened by 4 bases and J by 5 bases, with 18 bases between the two germline ends. This CDR3 is built from 16 residues. CDR3 in DNA: TGTGCCAGCAGCTCTACTGTGGCAGGGAAAAGAAACACCATATATTTT. It translates to CASSSTVAGKRNTIYF.

At least ten counts were recorded for this clonotype. The CDR3, as DNA: TGTGCCAGCAGCCAAGGAGGGATACTACCCTACGAGCAGTACTTC. This codes for CASSQGGILPYEQYF. The chain carries TRBV3-1 and TRBJ2-7, with D possibly being TRBD2 (5 bases). The CDR3 runs to 15 residues. V shed 1 base and J shed 2 bases, with 12 bases lying between them. Germline V gives CDR1 LGHDT, CDR2 YNNKEL (reference sequence).

V and J are TRBV6-2 or TRBV6-3 and TRBJ1-1; D is unclear. The CDR3 has 16 residues. In germline, CDR1 is MNHEY, CDR2 SVGEGT. Trimming removed 6 bases at V and 4 bases at J, with 21 bases between. DNA of the CDR3: TGTGCCAGCAGACCCCACAAGTACACCCTCGGCACTGAAGCTTTCTTT. Translating gives CASRPHKYTLGTEAFF.

V usage is TRBV24-1 and J usage is TRBJ2-5; D unclear. The CDR3 loop spans 15 amino acids. V dropped 5 bases and J dropped 3 bases, with 15 bases sitting between them. Per germline, CDR1 KGHDR and CDR2 SFDVKD. Here the CDR3 reads CATSVGADGEETQYF. CDR3 coding DNA: TGTGCCACCAGTGTTGGCGCGGATGGCGAAGAGACCCAGTACTTC.

This clonotype was seen ten or more times. The rearrangement uses TRBV4-1 and TRBJ2-7, with no clear D. Germline CDR1 is MGHRA and CDR2 is YSYEKL. CDR3 length: 13 residues. Trimming stripped 0 bases from V and 4 bases from J, with 7 bases between. CDR3 bases: TGCGCCAGCAGCCAAGATGATCGATACGAGCAGTACTTC. This sequence encodes CASSQDDRYEQYF.

V usage is TRBV20-1 and J usage is TRBJ2-7; D may be TRBD2 (5 bases). The CDR3 sequence is 13 residues long. The V gene lost 2 bases and the J gene lost 4 bases, with 12 bases spanning the gap. CDR1 is DFQATT, CDR2 SNEGSKA, per germline (reference sequence). The CDR3 DNA sequence: TGCAGTGCTAGACCCACGGGGTGGTACGAGCAGTACTTC. This translates into CSARPTGWYEQYF.

This sequence joins TRBV12-3 or TRBV12-4 and TRBJ2-3; D is perhaps TRBD1 (6 bases). CDR3 size: 13 residues. The V and J ends lost 6 bases and 4 bases respectively, with 11 bases between them. In DNA, the CDR3 is TGTGCCAGCAGCGGGACACTGGCAGATACGCAGTATTTT. Protein: CASSGTLADTQYF.

This clonotype was recorded a few times. This chain uses TRBV5-1 with TRBJ1-5; no reliable D call. Trimming removed 0 bases at V and 4 bases at J, with 11 bases between. Germline V lookup: CDR1 SGHRS, CDR2 YFSETQ. CDR3 length equals 15 residues. CDR3 sequence (DNA): TGCGCCAGCAGCTTGGCCGGGCAGCAGAATCAGCCCCAGCATTTT. It translates to CASSLAGQQNQPQHF.

A few counts support this clonotype. The V gene is TRBV7-2, the J gene TRBJ2-7; weak D call: TRBD2 (5 bases). Germline V gives CDR1 SGHTA, CDR2 FQGNSA. CDR3 length: 17 residues. Trimming left V 6 bases short and J 1 base short, with 22 bases between. In DNA form, the CDR3 reads TGTGCCAGCAGTATCCAAGGATCAGGACTGGAGTCCTACGAGCAGTACTTC. Its protein is CASSIQGSGLESYEQYF.

The chain couples TRBV20-1 to TRBJ1-5; no reliable D call. The CDR3 consists of 14 residues. From germline, CDR1 is DFQATT and CDR2 SNEGSKA (reference sequence). Trimming left V 0 bases short and J 7 bases short, with 13 bases between. DNA of the CDR3: TGCAGTGCTAGAGATCCCAACAATGGACAGCCCCAGCATTTT. Translation: CSARDPNNGQPQHF.

This clonotype was found a few times. The chain employs TRBV29-1 and TRBJ2-3, with 7 bases aligning to TRBD1. Unmatched junction bases numbered 8, after V lost 8 bases and J lost 0 bases. Germline V gene lookup returns CDR1 SQVTM and CDR2 ANQGSEA. The CDR3 sequence is 14 residues long. The CDR3, as DNA: TGCAGCCTCGGAGAGGGGGCTAGCACAGATACGCAGTATTTT. This codes for CSLGEGASTDTQYF.

The chain has TRBV24-1 and TRBJ2-1; 10 positions agree with TRBD1. Losses at the gene ends were 7 bases for V and 6 bases for J; bases not matched to a gene: 5. Looked up from germline, CDR1 is KGHDR and CDR2 is SFDVKD. The CDR3 contains 14 residues. The CDR3 region is CATSYGTGANEQFF. The CDR3 bases are TGTGCCACCAGCTACGGGACAGGGGCCAATGAGCAGTTCTTC.